The 26 T cell receptor beta chains below were found in one sample sequenced in a study of blood T cell repertoires in COVID-19. Only in-frame clones appear in the TCRdb table, and some are missing; sequencing was by immunoSEQ multiplex PCR. The table has 190,000 or so clones, over 80% seen once; the top ten hold 0.8% to 0.95%. Source material: peripheral blood. These TCRs come from a man aged 55-75 years with COVID-19, enrolled during active disease.

The rearrangement joins TRBV9 to TRBJ1-2; 10 bases are a match to TRBD1. From germline, CDR1 is SGDLS and CDR2 YYNGEE. The ends lost 0 bases at V and 4 bases at J; junction bases unmatched: 6. This CDR3 region has 16 residues. The CDR3, as DNA: TGTGCCAGCAGCGTAGATGACAGGGGGCGCGCCTATGGCTACACCTTC. It encodes CASSVDDRGRAYGYTF.

The CDR3 sequence: CASSLQGDINSPLHF. CDR3 in DNA: TGTGCCAGCAGCTTACAGGGGGACATTAATTCACCCCTCCACTTT. The genes are TRBV7-2 and TRBJ1-6; 7 nucleotides match TRBD1. The germline V gene has CDR1 SGHTA and CDR2 FQGNSA. With 2 bases clipped from V and 6 bases from J, the junction kept 4 bases outside the gene matches. The CDR3 totals 15 residues.

The chain carries TRBV28 and TRBJ2-7; D is perhaps TRBD1 (6 bases). Looked up from germline, CDR1 is MDHEN and CDR2 is SYDVKM. The V and J ends lost 1 base and 2 bases respectively, with 9 bases between them. This CDR3 has 14 residues. The CDR3 DNA sequence: TGTGCCAGCAGTTTATACGCAGGGGCCTACGAGCAGTACTTC. It is translated as CASSLYAGAYEQYF.

The rearrangement uses TRBV27 and TRBJ1-4, with D uncertain. Germline V gives CDR1 MNHEY, CDR2 SMNVEV (reference sequence). CDR3 length: 13 residues. V gave up 2 bases and J gave up 4 bases, with 5 bases separating them. The CDR3 loop is CASSLLSNEKLFF. The CDR3 DNA sequence: TGTGCCAGCAGTTTACTCAGTAATGAAAAACTGTTTTTT.

Only one count was recorded for this clone. The rearrangement joins TRBV28 to TRBJ2-7; possibly TRBD1 for D (6 bases). Germline CDR1 and CDR2: MDHEN and SYDVKM. The CDR3 has 12 amino acids. Trimming took 5 bases from V and 3 from J, leaving 8 bases between them. The CDR3 bases are TGTGCCAGCAGTACAGGGTACTACGAGCAGTACTTC. Translating gives CASSTGYYEQYF.

The chain is built from TRBV19 and TRBJ1-3; 9 nucleotides align to TRBD1. Unmatched junction bases numbered 8, after V lost 5 bases and J lost 0 bases. Germline CDR1 reads LNHDA; CDR2 reads SQIVND (reference sequence). The CDR3 consists of 17 residues. The CDR3 coding sequence is TGTGCCAGTAGTGCCGGGACAGGGAGTAGCTCTGGAAACACCATATATTTT. It yields the protein CASSAGTGSSSGNTIYF. Full variable domain (outside the CDR3, taken from reference TRBV19 and TRBJ1-3): DGGITQSPKYLFRKEGQNVTLSCEQNLNHDAMYWYRQDPGQGLRLIYYSQIVNDFQKGDIAEGYSVSREKKESFPLTVTSAQKNPTAFYLCASSAGTGSSSGNTIYFGEGSWLTVV.

On this clone itself: At one of its ends the junction is not consistent with the germline gene, which may arise from a read error. This chain links TRBV3-1 (or the pseudogene TRBV3-2) with TRBJ1-3, with D unclear. The CDR3 length is 16 residues. Per the germline V gene, CDR1 is LGHDT and CDR2 is YNNKEL (reference sequence). For the CDR3, the DNA is TGTGCCAGCAGCCAGGCTGGGCAGGACTCCCGAAACACCATACATTTT. This sequence encodes CASSQAGQDSRNTIHF.

The genes are TRBV30 and TRBJ1-6; 7 bases are shared with TRBD1. The germline CDR1 and CDR2 sequences are GTSNPN and SVGIG (reference sequence). This CDR3 has 14 residues. V lost 1 base and J lost 9; bases outside the gene matches: 6. CDR3 coding DNA: TGTGCCTGGAGTGCGGGACAGACGGTTTCACCCCTCCACTTT. Protein product: CAWSAGQTVSPLHF. Filled out from reference TRBV30 and TRBJ1-6, the complete variable domain reads SQTIHQWPATLVQPVGSPLSLECTVEGTSNPNLYWYRQAAGRGLQLLFYSVGIGQISSEVPQNLSASRPQDRQFILSSKKLLLSDSGFYLCAWSAGQTVSPLHFGNGTRLTVT.

The V call is TRBV6-2 or TRBV6-3, the J call TRBJ1-6; D ambiguous. The V end lost 6 bases, the J end lost 7 bases, and 16 bases lay between the germline ends. From germline, CDR1 is MNHEY and CDR2 SVGEGT. The CDR3 is 15 residues long. The CDR3 nucleotides read TGTGCCAGCAGCTCGAGTCAGGTGAAGAATTCACCCCTCCACTTT. Residues: CASSSSQVKNSPLHF.

The chain links TRBV5-1 to TRBJ2-1, with TRBD2 as a possible D gene (5 bases). CDR1 is SGHRS, CDR2 YFSETQ, per germline. There are 13 residues in the CDR3. With 4 bases removed from V and 4 bases from J, the gap between germline ends came to 9 bases. The CDR3 spells CASSLREYNEQFF. The CDR3 DNA reads TGCGCCAGCAGCCTCCGGGAATACAATGAGCAGTTCTTC.

V is TRBV11-2 and J is TRBJ1-4; D unresolved. Trimming cost V 5 bases and J 0 bases, with 13 bases left between them. The CDR3 length is 16 residues. CDR1 and CDR2 (germline): SGHAT, FQNNGV. The CDR3 sequence is CASSINPAATNEKLFF. The CDR3 coding sequence is TGTGCCAGCAGCATCAACCCGGCGGCAACTAATGAAAAACTGTTTTTT.

J is TRBJ1-2 and V is TRBV4-1, with 8 bases matching TRBD1. Germline V gene lookup returns CDR1 MGHRA and CDR2 YSYEKL. Trimming cost V 4 bases and J 0 bases; bases outside gene matches: 4. The CDR3 sequence is 15 residues long. The CDR3 nucleotides read TGCGCCAGCAGCCGAGGACAGGGAGCTAACTATGGCTACACCTTC. It translates to CASSRGQGANYGYTF.

The chain employs TRBV6-2 or TRBV6-3 and TRBJ1-5, with TRBD1 as a possible D gene (5 bases). This CDR3 is 19 amino acids long. Trimming took off 2 bases at V and 0 bases at J, with 20 bases between the two ends. Per the germline V gene, CDR1 is MNHEY and CDR2 is SVGEGT. The CDR3 region has the DNA TGTGCCAGCAGTTACCCTGACAGAACCCCTTGGGTTAGCAATCAGCCCCAGCATTTT. Its protein product is CASSYPDRTPWVSNQPQHF.

This clone turned up a few times. The V gene is TRBV7-9, the J gene TRBJ2-7, with D possibly being TRBD1 (5 bases). This CDR3 contains 13 residues. Germline CDR1 and CDR2: SEHNR and FQNEAQ (reference sequence). The V gene lost 6 bases and the J gene lost 9 bases, with 18 bases spanning the gap. CDR3 loop: CASSYDGGRGQYF. The CDR3 DNA reads as TGTGCCAGCAGTTACGACGGTGGTAGGGGGCAGTACTTC.

This sequence joins TRBV5-4 and TRBJ2-1; TRBD2 matches 14 bases. The germline gives CDR1 SGHNT, CDR2 YYREEE (reference sequence). The CDR3 is 17 residues long. Trimming took 3 bases from V and 10 from J; bases not matched to a gene: 12. The CDR3 loop is CASSSPGGTSGSREQFF. In nucleotides, the CDR3 is TGTGCCAGCAGCTCCCCGGGGGGGACTAGCGGGAGTCGGGAGCAGTTCTTC.

J is TRBJ1-1 and V is TRBV5-6; D possibly corresponds to TRBD1 (5 bases). Germline V gene lookup returns CDR1 SGHDT and CDR2 YYEEEE. Trimming removed 3 bases from V and 5 bases from J, with 14 bases in between. The CDR3 covers 14 residues. CDR3 coding DNA: TGTGCCAGCAGCTCGGGACTCTCGCCGACTGAAGCTTTCTTT. It yields the protein CASSSGLSPTEAFF.

Details on this clone: Additional DNA sequences in this sample encode the identical CDR3. The chain recombines TRBV6-5 with TRBJ1-2; D unresolved. The ends were cut back, 2 bases at V and 2 bases at J, with 6 bases in the middle. This CDR3 comprises 13 residues. The germline V gene has CDR1 MNHEY and CDR2 SVGAGI. Here the CDR3 DNA reads TGTGCCAGCAGTTACGATAGAAACTATGGCTACACCTTC. This codes for CASSYDRNYGYTF.

In this sample, this clone turned up a few times. CDR3 amino acids: CASSSDTKFVSGANVLTF. The DNA for the CDR3 is TGTGCCAGCAGTTCGGACACCAAGTTCGTCTCTGGGGCCAACGTCCTGACTTTC. This chain links TRBV27 with TRBJ2-6; weak D call: TRBD1 (5 bases). V lost 4 bases and J lost 0, with 16 bases in between. Germline-derived CDR1 and CDR2 are MNHEY and SMNVEV (reference sequence). The CDR3 extends over 18 amino acids.

DNA for the CDR3: TGTGCCAGCAGCTTTAGGGTGGACAGTGAAGCTTTCTTT. Its protein product is CASSFRVDSEAFF. This chain uses TRBV11-1 with TRBJ1-1; tentative D call: TRBD1 (6 bases). The CDR3 spans 13 residues. Trimming removed 3 bases from V and 7 bases from J, with 12 bases in between. Germline CDR1 and CDR2: SGHAT and FQDESV (reference sequence).

Written as DNA, the CDR3 is TGTGCCAGCAGCCCCCAGGCGGGGCCAAACACTGAAGCTTTCTTT. This encodes CASSPQAGPNTEAFF. The J gene is TRBJ1-1, the V gene TRBV3-1 (or the pseudogene TRBV3-2); a weak D match, TRBD1 (5 bases). The V gene's germline CDR1 is LGHDT and CDR2 YNNKEL (reference sequence). CDR3 length equals 15 residues. Deletions cut 4 bases from V and 2 bases from J, with 14 bases between.

The chain joins TRBV6-5 to TRBJ2-5; D perhaps matches TRBD1 (6 bases). There are 14 residues in the CDR3. CDR1 MNHEY and CDR2 SVGAGI come from the germline V gene. Trimming left V 7 bases short and J 2 bases short, with 14 bases between. This CDR3 reads CASTLGTLQETQYF. The CDR3 bases are TGTGCCAGCACCCTAGGGACATTACAAGAGACCCAGTACTTC.

The CDR3 here is CASSLSPTDRGFF. The DNA of the CDR3 is TGTGCCAGCAGCTTGTCTCCCACCGACAGGGGGTTCTTC. The chain couples TRBV5-4 to TRBJ2-1, with 8 bases fitting TRBD1. The CDR3 sequence is 13 residues long. Trimming took 1 base from V and 15 from J; bases not matched to a gene: 9. Germline-derived CDR1 and CDR2 are SGHNT and YYREEE (reference sequence).

This chain uses TRBV19 with TRBJ2-7, with 9 bases identical to TRBD1. Trimming at V came to 6 bases and at J to 1 base, leaving 7 bases not matched to a gene. The CDR3 has 15 residues. Germline V gene data show CDR1 as LNHDA and CDR2 as SQIVND (reference sequence). For the CDR3, the DNA is TGTGCCAGTAGAGGACAGGGGCGGGGTTCCTACGAGCAGTACTTC. Translation gives CASRGQGRGSYEQYF.

This clone was observed a single time. The V and J genes are TRBV6-1 and TRBJ1-2; D uncertain. Per the germline V gene, CDR1 is MNHNS and CDR2 is SASEGT. This CDR3 comprises 12 residues. The V end lost 2 bases, the J end lost 8 bases, and 9 bases lay between the germline ends. CDR3 coding DNA: TGTGCCAGCAGTGAATACGCAAGCGGCTACACCTTC. It specifies CASSEYASGYTF.

This sequence joins TRBV7-9 and TRBJ1-2; D perhaps matches TRBD1 (6 bases). Trimming pared 1 base from V and 8 bases from J, leaving 17 bases between. The CDR3 runs to 15 residues. Germline CDR1 SEHNR, CDR2 FQNEAQ (reference sequence). The CDR3 loop is CASSLEGVGAGGYTF. DNA of the CDR3: TGTGCCAGCAGCTTAGAGGGGGTGGGGGCAGGAGGCTACACCTTC.

V and J are TRBV29-1 and TRBJ1-2; tentatively, D is TRBD1 (6 bases). The V gene lost 7 bases and the J gene lost 4 bases, with 13 bases spanning the gap. Looked up from germline, CDR1 is SQVTM and CDR2 is ANQGSEA. This CDR3 region has 12 residues. The CDR3 is CSAEQGGYGYTF. DNA of the CDR3: TGCAGCGCCGAACAGGGCGGCTATGGCTACACCTTC.